One sample yielded the 10 T cell receptor beta chains listed below, sequenced in a study of T cell responses to AZD1222 COVID-19 vaccine. Using immunoSEQ multiplex PCR, the repertoire was profiled, and TCRdb retains in-frame clones only, with some absent. The repertoire holds approximately 80,000 clones, with around 90% as singletons. The sample here was peripheral blood, taken 28 days after the second AZD1222 dose. All receptors come from an adult who received the AZD1222 COVID-19 vaccine.

The chain combines TRBV7-9 with TRBJ2-1; perhaps TRBD1 as D (5 bases). Between the trimmed V and J ends, which lost 5 bases and 6 bases, there was a span of 11 bases. The CDR3 contains 13 residues. Per the germline V gene, CDR1 is SEHNR and CDR2 is FQNEAQ (reference sequence). CDR3 sequence: CASSEATVNEQFF. The CDR3 coding sequence is TGTGCCAGCAGCGAGGCGACAGTCAATGAGCAGTTCTTC. Based on the CDR3 plus reference TRBV7-9 and TRBJ2-1, the full variable domain is DTGVSQNPRHKITKRGQNVTFRCDPISEHNRLYWYRQTLGQGPEFLTYFQNEAQLEKSRLLSDRFSAERPKGSFSTLEIQRTEQGDSAMYLCASSEATVNEQFFGPGTRLTVL.

As regards this clone: Other nucleotide sequences in the sample specify the same CDR3. This chain connects TRBV7-9 to TRBJ1-5; D gene unclear. V dropped 5 bases and J dropped 5 bases, with 7 bases sitting between them. Germline assignment: CDR1 SEHNR and CDR2 FQNEAQ (reference sequence). CDR3 length: 12 residues. CDR3 sequence: CASSLVDQPQHF. DNA of the CDR3: TGTGCCAGCAGCCTGGTTGATCAGCCCCAGCATTTT.

This clone is a singleton in its sample. The chain couples TRBV10-2 to TRBJ2-7; D tentatively reads TRBD1 or TRBD2 (5 bases each). CDR1 and CDR2 from the germline V gene are WSHSY and SAAADI. The CDR3 length is 14 residues. Between the trimmed V and J ends, which lost 3 bases and 2 bases, there was a span of 11 bases. This chain's CDR3 is CASSDRDGTYEQYF. CDR3 DNA sequence: TGCGCCAGCAGTGATAGGGACGGTACCTACGAGCAGTACTTC.

The genes are TRBV27 and TRBJ1-5; 9 bases map to TRBD1. Trimming removed 4 bases from V and 5 bases from J; junction bases left unmatched: 6. Germline lookup yields CDR1 MNHEY and CDR2 SMNVEV (reference sequence). This CDR3 has 15 amino acids. The DNA for the CDR3 is TGTGCCAGCAGTTCCCGACAGGGGGTGTATCAGCCCCAGCATTTT. Its translation is CASSSRQGVYQPQHF.

The chain combines TRBV3-1 (or the pseudogene TRBV3-2) with TRBJ1-3; no definite D call. V lost 0 bases and J 0 bases, leaving 15 bases between the germline ends. The CDR3 is made up of 18 amino acids. Germline CDR1 and CDR2: LGHDT and YNNKEL (reference sequence). CDR3 sequence reads: CASSQDTFLTFSGNTIYF. The CDR3 DNA reads as TGTGCCAGCAGCCAAGATACCTTTTTGACGTTCTCTGGAAACACCATATATTTT.

V is TRBV12-3 or TRBV12-4 and J is TRBJ2-5, with D unresolved. Trimming stripped 3 bases from V and 5 bases from J, with 10 bases between. This CDR3 spans 13 amino acids. CDR3 in DNA: TGTGCCAGCAGTTTGGAACCTGCTGAGACCCAGTACTTC. Protein product: CASSLEPAETQYF.

The chain carries TRBV3-1 (or the pseudogene TRBV3-2) and TRBJ1-1; a possible D gene is TRBD1 (5 bases). The CDR3 runs to 13 residues. CDR1 LGHDT and CDR2 YNNKEL come from the germline V gene (reference sequence). Trimming took 0 bases from V and 3 from J, leaving 5 bases between them. CDR3 in amino acids: CASSQDRDTEAFF. The CDR3 region has the DNA TGTGCCAGCAGCCAAGACAGGGACACTGAAGCTTTCTTT.

This clone was recorded a few times. The rearrangement uses TRBV24-1 and TRBJ2-7; 7 nucleotides match TRBD2. The germline gives CDR1 KGHDR, CDR2 SFDVKD. This CDR3 is 16 amino acids long. The junction had 22 bases not matched to a gene; V was cut back by 10 bases and J by 8 bases. The DNA for the CDR3 is TGTGCCACAAGACCTTTACGGCGGGAGAATATAGGTCAGCAGTACTTC. Its protein product is CATRPLRRENIGQQYF.

J is TRBJ1-2 and V is TRBV24-1, with TRBD1 identical over 7 bases. After removal of 5 bases from V and 2 bases from J, the junction contained 1 base not matched to a gene. In germline, CDR1 is KGHDR, CDR2 SFDVKD. CDR3 length: 13 amino acids. This chain's CDR3 is CATSAQGNYGYTF. Written as DNA, the CDR3 is TGTGCCACCAGTGCACAGGGGAACTATGGCTACACCTTC.

The chain recombines TRBV27 with TRBJ2-7; D could derive from TRBD1 or TRBD2 (7 bases each). Trimming removed 8 bases at V and 2 bases at J, with 13 bases between. This CDR3 contains 13 residues. Germline CDR1 reads MNHEY; CDR2 reads SMNVEV (reference sequence). CDR3 protein: CASSGGGPYEQYF. CDR3 nucleotide sequence: TGTGCCAGCTCAGGGGGGGGACCCTACGAGCAGTACTTC.